These 18 T cell receptor beta chains originate from one sample sequenced in a study of cytomegalovirus exposure and HLA in healthy donors. The PCR used 60 Vbeta and 13 Jbeta primers. Assay used: immunoSEQ multiplex PCR; TCRdb lists only in-frame clones, some missing. The sample has some 150,000 clones, about 82% seen once; the top ten hold 1.8%. Sample: PBMCs. These receptors all stem from a female donor in good health and CMV-seropositive.

This clone appeared a few times. The chain joins TRBV7-9 to TRBJ2-5; possibly TRBD2 for D (7 bases). Germline V gene sequence: CDR1 SEHNR, CDR2 FQNEAQ (reference sequence). This CDR3 spans 12 amino acids. Trimming took off 5 bases at V and 9 bases at J, with 13 bases between the two ends. CDR3 in amino acids: CASSQNGGPQYF. DNA for the CDR3: TGTGCCAGCAGCCAGAACGGGGGGCCCCAGTACTTC.

This chain connects TRBV5-1 to TRBJ1-4; 7 bases are a match to TRBD1. With V trimmed by 2 bases and J by 0 bases, 7 bases remained unmatched. The CDR3 has 17 amino acids. CDR1 is SGHRS and CDR2 is YFSETQ in the germline V gene. The CDR3 DNA follows: TGCGCCAGCAGCTTCGAGGGACAGCGCGCAACTAATGAAAAACTGTTTTTT. This translates into CASSFEGQRATNEKLFF.

The rearrangement uses TRBV5-6 and TRBJ2-5, with 10 bases lining up with TRBD2. The ends lost 4 bases at V and 4 bases at J; junction bases unmatched: 13. CDR1 and CDR2 (germline): SGHDT, YYEEEE. This CDR3 has 17 amino acids. The DNA for the CDR3 is TGTGCCAGCAGCGACCGTGGTAGCGGGGGGCGCCCAGAGACCCAGTACTTC. It translates to CASSDRGSGGRPETQYF.

This clone was detected a few times. This chain connects TRBV29-1 to TRBJ2-7; tentatively, D is TRBD1 (5 bases). Germline CDR1 SQVTM, CDR2 ANQGSEA. The V gene lost 4 bases and the J gene lost 2 bases, with 12 bases spanning the gap. The CDR3 spans 13 residues. This CDR3 reads CSVGELTAYEQYF. CDR3 sequence (DNA): TGCAGCGTTGGTGAGTTGACAGCCTACGAGCAGTACTTC.

This clone has only one observation. This chain joins TRBV30 and TRBJ2-3; TRBD2 matches 7 bases. J gave up 0 bases and V 3 bases, and 6 bases lay outside the gene matches. The CDR3 is 15 amino acids. CDR1 is GTSNPN and CDR2 is SVGIG in the germline V gene (reference sequence). CDR3 nucleotide sequence: TGTGCCTGGAGAAGAACTAGCGAGAGCACAGATACGCAGTATTTT. This gives the protein CAWRRTSESTDTQYF.

This sequence joins TRBV7-9 and TRBJ2-4, with D maybe TRBD1 (6 bases). The V gene lost 1 base and the J gene lost 3 bases, with 7 bases spanning the gap. CDR1 is SEHNR, CDR2 FQNEAQ, per germline (reference sequence). The CDR3 runs to 14 residues. CDR3: CASSLGGLKNIQYF. CDR3 in DNA: TGTGCCAGCAGCTTAGGGGGGCTCAAAAACATTCAGTACTTC.

The rearrangement joins TRBV6-5 to TRBJ1-5; D remains unclear. The CDR3 is 14 amino acids. Germline V CDR1 and CDR2: MNHEY, SVGAGI. V lost 6 bases to trimming and J lost 2 bases, with 11 bases between them. The CDR3 is CASRMGGGNQPQHF. Written as DNA, the CDR3 is TGTGCCAGCAGGATGGGCGGGGGCAATCAGCCCCAGCATTTT.

The V and J genes are TRBV29-1 and TRBJ2-5; maybe TRBD1 (6 bases). The tail of the sequence fits TRBJ2-7 better, so the J call may be wrong. Germline V gene sequence: CDR1 SQVTM, CDR2 ANQGSEA. The CDR3 is 13 residues long. CDR3 region: CSVVLSTGYEQYF. CDR3 in DNA: TGCAGCGTTGTCCTATCGACAGGTTACGAGCAGTACTTC.

The genes are TRBV4-2 and TRBJ1-3, with TRBD1 as a possible D gene (5 bases). V shed 3 bases and J shed 0 bases, with 12 bases lying between them. The CDR3 loop spans 16 amino acids. Germline CDR1 is LGHNA and CDR2 is YNFKEQ. The CDR3 reads CASSQRSGGSGNTIYF. In DNA, the CDR3 is TGTGCCAGCAGCCAGCGGTCGGGGGGCTCTGGAAACACCATATATTTT.

J is TRBJ2-7 and V is TRBV28, with 10 bases that match TRBD1. Trimming took 5 bases from V and 3 from J; bases not matched to a gene: 7. CDR3 length: 15 amino acids. Germline CDR1 is MDHEN and CDR2 is SYDVKM. CDR3 protein: CASSTPGQGHYEQYF. In DNA, the CDR3 is TGTGCCAGCAGTACGCCGGGACAGGGGCACTACGAGCAGTACTTC.

DNA of the CDR3: TGTGCCTGGAGTACAGGGGGCGGCAATCAGCCCCAGCATTTT. Its protein product is CAWSTGGGNQPQHF. The chain uses TRBV30 and TRBJ1-5, with 9 positions matching TRBD1. With V trimmed by 2 bases and J by 2 bases, 1 base remained unmatched. Per the germline V gene, CDR1 is GTSNPN and CDR2 is SVGIG (reference sequence). CDR3 length: 14 amino acids.

This rearrangement joins TRBV2 to TRBJ1-4, with 7 positions matching TRBD1. Trimming took 4 bases from V and 3 from J; bases not matched to a gene: 8. CDR3 length equals 16 residues. Germline CDR1 reads SNHLY; CDR2 reads FYNNEI. The DNA for the CDR3 is TGTGCCAGCAGTGTAGGGTTGGGACAGCCTAATGAAAAACTGTTTTTT. This codes for CASSVGLGQPNEKLFF.

This chain links TRBV10-1 with TRBJ2-3; 7 bases are shared with TRBD2. The CDR3 length is 15 residues. The V gene end was trimmed by 2 bases and the J gene end by 2 bases; junction bases not matched to a gene: 4. Germline CDR1 WNHNN, CDR2 SYGVQD (reference sequence). The CDR3 reads CASSEGLADTDTQYF. The DNA of the CDR3 is TGCGCCAGCAGTGAGGGTCTAGCGGACACAGATACGCAGTATTTT.

This rearrangement joins TRBV4-1 to TRBJ1-1, with TRBD1 as a possible D gene (6 bases). Between the trimmed V and J ends, which lost 1 base and 6 bases, there was a span of 18 bases. CDR1 is MGHRA and CDR2 is YSYEKL in the germline V gene. The CDR3 is 16 amino acids. CDR3 sequence (DNA): TGCGCCAGCAGCCAAGGGAAACTAGGGGGTCGCGCTGAAGCTTTCTTT. This translates into CASSQGKLGGRAEAFF.

On this clone itself: An end of the junction does not agree with germline; a read error may underlie this. The rearrangement joins TRBV19 to TRBJ2-1, with 7 positions matching TRBD2. Per germline, CDR1 LNHDA and CDR2 SQIVND (reference sequence). CDR3 length equals 13 residues. CDR3 nucleotides: TGTGCCAGTAGTATAGCCCCCCTAGCGGATGGGGTCTTC. Residues: CASSIAPLADGVF. The variable domain in full, with the rest retrieved from reference TRBV19 and TRBJ2-1, is DGGITQSPKYLFRKEGQNVTLSCEQNLNHDAMYWYRQDPGQGLRLIYYSQIVNDFQKGDIAEGYSVSREKKESFPLTVTSAQKNPTAFYLCASSIAPLADGVFGPGTRLTVL.

The rearrangement uses TRBV5-1 and TRBJ2-3; maybe TRBD2 (6 bases). V gave up 7 bases and J gave up 2 bases, with 11 bases separating them. This CDR3 has 13 residues. Germline values: CDR1 SGHRS, CDR2 YFSETQ. Here the CDR3 DNA reads TGCGCCAGCGAACCGGGAGACACAGATACGCAGTATTTT. It specifies CASEPGDTDTQYF.

The J gene is TRBJ2-3, the V gene TRBV5-4; TRBD2 agrees at 7 bases. The CDR3 is made up of 16 amino acids. Germline assignment: CDR1 SGHNT and CDR2 YYREEE (reference sequence). V was clipped by 4 bases and J by 4 bases; unmatched bases: 12. DNA for the CDR3: TGTGCCAGCAGCCGAACTAGCGCCCGTGCGTCAGATACGCAGTATTTT. The encoded protein is CASSRTSARASDTQYF.

The rearrangement uses TRBV7-2 and TRBJ1-2; 7 nucleotides match TRBD1. With 3 bases clipped from V and 4 bases from J, the junction kept 11 bases outside the gene matches. In germline, CDR1 is SGHTA, CDR2 FQGNSA. The CDR3 is 16 residues long. CDR3 DNA: TGTGCCAGCAGCTTGGACGCCCGGGACAGAGTCTATGGCTACACCTTC. Amino acid sequence: CASSLDARDRVYGYTF.